Listed here are 2 T cell receptor beta chains from one sample, sequenced in a study of preoperative IRX-2 immunotherapy in early breast cancer. Specified treatment: preoperative locoregional IRX-2 cytokine immunotherapy. Only in-frame clones appear in the TCRdb table, and some are missing; sequencing was by immunoSEQ multiplex PCR. The data hold roughly 2,500 clones, with around 76% observed a single time. Here the sequenced sample was tumor tissue, taken before IRX-2 immunotherapy. Receptors originate from a human donor with breast cancer.

The chain has TRBV11-3 and TRBJ2-6; no clear D gene. V lost 4 bases, J lost 0 bases, and 7 bases lay in between. Germline V gene sequence: CDR1 SGHNT, CDR2 YENEEA. This CDR3 comprises 15 residues. The CDR3 sequence: CASSSVPSGANVLTF. The CDR3 nucleotides are TGTGCCAGCAGCTCCGTACCCTCTGGGGCCAACGTCCTGACTTTC.

CDR3 bases: TGTGCCAGCAGTAGGAGGTTTTTGGATGAGCAGTTCTTC. As protein: CASSRRFLDEQFF. This sequence joins TRBV6-8 and TRBJ2-1; tentatively, D is TRBD2 (5 bases). The V end lost 5 bases, the J end lost 8 bases, and 13 bases lay between the germline ends. Germline V CDR1 and CDR2: MNHGY, SAAAGT. This CDR3 region has 13 residues.